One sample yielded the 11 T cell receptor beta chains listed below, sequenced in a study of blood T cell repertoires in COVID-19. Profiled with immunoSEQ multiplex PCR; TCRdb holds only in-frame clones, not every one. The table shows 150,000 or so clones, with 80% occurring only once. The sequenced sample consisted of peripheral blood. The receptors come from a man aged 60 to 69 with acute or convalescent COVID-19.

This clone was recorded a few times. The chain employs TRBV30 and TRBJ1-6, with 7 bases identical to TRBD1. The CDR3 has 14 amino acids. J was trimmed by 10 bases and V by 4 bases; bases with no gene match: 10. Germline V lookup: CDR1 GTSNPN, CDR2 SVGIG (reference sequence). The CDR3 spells CAWTGGIAKSPLHF. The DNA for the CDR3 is TGTGCCTGGACAGGGGGTATCGCTAAATCACCCCTCCACTTT. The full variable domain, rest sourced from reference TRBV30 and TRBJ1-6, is SQTIHQWPATLVQPVGSPLSLECTVEGTSNPNLYWYRQAAGRGLQLLFYSVGIGQISSEVPQNLSASRPQDRQFILSSKKLLLSDSGFYLCAWTGGIAKSPLHFGNGTRLTVT.

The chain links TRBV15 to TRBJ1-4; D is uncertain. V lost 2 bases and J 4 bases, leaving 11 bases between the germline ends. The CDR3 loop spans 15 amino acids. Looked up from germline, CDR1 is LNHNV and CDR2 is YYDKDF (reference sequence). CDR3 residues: CATSRRSGRNEKLFF. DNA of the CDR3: TGTGCCACCAGCAGAAGGAGTGGTCGTAATGAAAAACTGTTTTTT.

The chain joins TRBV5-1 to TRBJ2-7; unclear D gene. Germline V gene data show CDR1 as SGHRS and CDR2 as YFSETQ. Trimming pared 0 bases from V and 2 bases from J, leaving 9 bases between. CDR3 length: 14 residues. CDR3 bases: TGCGCCAGCAGCTTGGAGGCGGCCACCTACGAGCAGTACTTC. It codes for CASSLEAATYEQYF.

CDR3 region: CASRLTNFGQPQHF. CDR3 DNA sequence: TGTGCCAGCAGGCTCACCAACTTCGGGCAGCCCCAGCATTTT. The V call is TRBV28, the J call TRBJ1-5; D unresolved. The CDR3 has 14 amino acids. CDR1 and CDR2 from the germline V gene are MDHEN and SYDVKM. Trimming left V 6 bases short and J 7 bases short, with 16 bases between.

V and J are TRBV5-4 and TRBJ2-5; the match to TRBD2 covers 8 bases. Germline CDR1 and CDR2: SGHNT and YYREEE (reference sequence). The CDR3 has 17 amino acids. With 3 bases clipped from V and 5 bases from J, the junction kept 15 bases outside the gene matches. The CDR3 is CASSSLPGGGQEETQYF. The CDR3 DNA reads TGTGCCAGCAGCTCCCTTCCCGGGGGGGGGCAGGAGGAGACCCAGTACTTC.

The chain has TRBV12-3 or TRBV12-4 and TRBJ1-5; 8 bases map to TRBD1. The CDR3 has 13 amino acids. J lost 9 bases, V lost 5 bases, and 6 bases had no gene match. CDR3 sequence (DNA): TGTGCCAGCAGTAGGACAGGGTTCATGCCCCAGCATTTT. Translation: CASSRTGFMPQHF.

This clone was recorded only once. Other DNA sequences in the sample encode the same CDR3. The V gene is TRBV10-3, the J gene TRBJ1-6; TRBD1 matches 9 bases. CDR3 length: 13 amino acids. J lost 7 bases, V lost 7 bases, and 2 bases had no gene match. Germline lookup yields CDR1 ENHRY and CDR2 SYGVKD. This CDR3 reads CAIKGTGNSPLHF. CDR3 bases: TGTGCCATCAAAGGGACAGGGAATTCACCCCTCCACTTT.

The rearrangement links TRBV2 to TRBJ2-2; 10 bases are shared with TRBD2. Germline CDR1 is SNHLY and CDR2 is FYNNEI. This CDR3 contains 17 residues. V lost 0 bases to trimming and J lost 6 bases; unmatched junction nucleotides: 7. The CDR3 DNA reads TGTGCCAGCAGTGAAGCTCCCAGCGGGAGGGCCCCCGGGGAGCTGTTTTTT. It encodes CASSEAPSGRAPGELFF.

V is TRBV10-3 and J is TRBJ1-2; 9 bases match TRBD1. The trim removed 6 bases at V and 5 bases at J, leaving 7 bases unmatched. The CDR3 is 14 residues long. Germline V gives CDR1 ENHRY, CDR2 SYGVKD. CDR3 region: CAIRKDRGAYGYTF. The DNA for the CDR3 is TGTGCCATCAGGAAGGACAGGGGAGCTTATGGCTACACCTTC.

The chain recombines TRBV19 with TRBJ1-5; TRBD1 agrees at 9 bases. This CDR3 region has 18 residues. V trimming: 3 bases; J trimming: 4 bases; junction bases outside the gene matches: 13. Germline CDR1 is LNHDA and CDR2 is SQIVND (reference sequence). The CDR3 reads CASSIEGDREKRNQPQHF. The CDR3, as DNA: TGTGCCAGTAGTATCGAAGGGGACAGGGAAAAACGGAATCAGCCCCAGCATTTT.

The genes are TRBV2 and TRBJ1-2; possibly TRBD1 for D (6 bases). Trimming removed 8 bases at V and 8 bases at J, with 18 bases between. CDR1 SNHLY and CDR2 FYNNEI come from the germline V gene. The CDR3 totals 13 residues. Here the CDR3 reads CASSEGVESGYTF. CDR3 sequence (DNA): TGTGCCAGCTCCGAGGGGGTGGAGTCCGGCTACACCTTC.